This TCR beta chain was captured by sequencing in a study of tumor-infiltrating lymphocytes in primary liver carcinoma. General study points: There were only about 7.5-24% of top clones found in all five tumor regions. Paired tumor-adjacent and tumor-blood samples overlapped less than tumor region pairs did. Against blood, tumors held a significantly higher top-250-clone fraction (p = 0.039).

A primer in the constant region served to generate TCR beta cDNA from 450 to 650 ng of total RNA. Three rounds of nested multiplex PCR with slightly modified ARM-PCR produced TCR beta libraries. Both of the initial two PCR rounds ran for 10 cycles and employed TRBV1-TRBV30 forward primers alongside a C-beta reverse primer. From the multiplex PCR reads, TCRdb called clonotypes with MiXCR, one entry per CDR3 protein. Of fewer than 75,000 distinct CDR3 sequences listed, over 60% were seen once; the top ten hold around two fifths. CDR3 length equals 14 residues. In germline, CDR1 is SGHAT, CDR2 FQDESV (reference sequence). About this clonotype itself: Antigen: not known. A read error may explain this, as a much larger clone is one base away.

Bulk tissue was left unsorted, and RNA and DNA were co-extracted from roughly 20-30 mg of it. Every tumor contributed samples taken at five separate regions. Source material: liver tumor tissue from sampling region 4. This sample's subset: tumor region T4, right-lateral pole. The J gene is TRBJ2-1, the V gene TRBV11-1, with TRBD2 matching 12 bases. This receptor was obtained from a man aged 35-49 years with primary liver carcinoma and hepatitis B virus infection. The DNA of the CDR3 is TGTGCCAACAGCCCGAGACTAGCGGGAGCGCTGCAGTTCTTC. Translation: CANSPRLAGALQFF.